This is a list of T cell receptor beta chains from one sample in a study of cytomegalovirus exposure and HLA in healthy donors. Using immunoSEQ multiplex PCR, the repertoire was profiled, and TCRdb retains in-frame clones only, with some absent. The table has around 150,000 clones, 70% to 85% seen once; the top ten hold 6.5%. The specimen was PBMCs. The receptor set was obtained from a middle-aged man in good health and CMV-seropositive. Each CDR3 is given with its conserved first and last residue. Fields, in order: clone size, D gene, V gene, J gene, CDR3 DNA, CDR3 protein. D genes are given only for firm matches. Where a row states a size, it is once, few, many or the class of an expanded clone; other rows omit it.

clone_size: -
d_call: -
v_call: TRBV11-3
j_call: TRBJ2-2
cdr3_nt: TGTGCCAGCAGCTTAGACGGTGTCACCGGGGAGCTGTTTTTT
cdr3_aa: CASSLDGVTGELFF

clone_size: -
d_call: -
v_call: TRBV5-1
j_call: TRBJ2-3
cdr3_nt: TGCGCCAGCAGCGATCCCCAGGGGACGCAGTATTTT
cdr3_aa: CASSDPQGTQYF

clone_size: -
d_call: TRBD1
v_call: TRBV29-1
j_call: TRBJ1-1
cdr3_nt: TGCAGCGTTGCGCCAGGGGGGAACACTGAAGCTTTCTTT
cdr3_aa: CSVAPGGNTEAFF

clone_size: -
d_call: -
v_call: TRBV13
j_call: TRBJ2-1
cdr3_nt: TGTGCCAGCAGCTTAGGGTTCCGGGGCAATGAGCAGTTCTTC
cdr3_aa: CASSLGFRGNEQFF

clone_size: -
d_call: -
v_call: TRBV25-1
j_call: TRBJ1-2
cdr3_nt: TGTGCCAGCAGAGGGGGGGGAGGCTACACCTTC
cdr3_aa: CASRGGGGYTF

clone_size: -
d_call: -
v_call: TRBV7-2
j_call: TRBJ2-5
cdr3_nt: TGTGCCAGCAGCTTAGACTCCCGGGCGGGACAAGAGACCCAGTACTTC
cdr3_aa: CASSLDSRAGQETQYF

clone_size: once
d_call: TRBD2
v_call: TRBV4-1
j_call: TRBJ2-1
cdr3_nt: TGCGCCAGCAGCCGTAGCGGGAGTGGCTACAATGAGCAGTTCTTC
cdr3_aa: CASSRSGSGYNEQFF

clone_size: -
d_call: TRBD1
v_call: TRBV5-6
j_call: TRBJ2-7
cdr3_nt: TGTGCCAGCAGCTCGACAGGGATCTACGAGCAGTACTTC
cdr3_aa: CASSSTGIYEQYF

clone_size: once
d_call: -
v_call: TRBV28
j_call: TRBJ1-2
cdr3_nt: TGTGCCAGCAACCGGGACTCCGGCGCTAGCGGCTACACCTTC
cdr3_aa: CASNRDSGASGYTF

clone_size: few
d_call: TRBD1
v_call: TRBV9
j_call: TRBJ1-4
cdr3_nt: TGTGCCAGCAGCGCAACGGGACAGAGTGAAAAACTGTTTTTT
cdr3_aa: CASSATGQSEKLFF

clone_size: -
d_call: TRBD1
v_call: TRBV11-2
j_call: TRBJ1-5
cdr3_nt: TGTGCCAGCAGCTCCCAGACAGGGCTGAGCAATCAGCCCCAGCATTTT
cdr3_aa: CASSSQTGLSNQPQHF

clone_size: -
d_call: -
v_call: TRBV9
j_call: TRBJ1-1
cdr3_nt: TGTGCCAGCAGCGTAGCTCCTGGAGGGAGCACTGAAGCTTTCTTT
cdr3_aa: CASSVAPGGSTEAFF

clone_size: -
d_call: TRBD2
v_call: TRBV7-3
j_call: TRBJ2-3
cdr3_nt: TGTGCCAGCAGCTTAGGACTAGCCGCAGATACGCAGTATTTT
cdr3_aa: CASSLGLAADTQYF

clone_size: -
d_call: -
v_call: TRBV12-5
j_call: TRBJ2-2
cdr3_nt: TGTGCTAGTGGCCGCCACCTCCTGCCCGACCTAGGTAGCACCGGGGAGCTGTTTTTT
cdr3_aa: CASGRHLLPDLGSTGELFF

clone_size: -
d_call: -
v_call: TRBV19
j_call: TRBJ2-5
cdr3_nt: TGTGCCAGTAGTATTGGACTGCCCCAAGAGACCCAGTACTTC
cdr3_aa: CASSIGLPQETQYF

clone_size: -
d_call: TRBD1
v_call: TRBV5-1
j_call: TRBJ1-1
cdr3_nt: TGCGCCAGCAGCCCCTGGGACAGGGAGAACACTGAAGCTTTCTTT
cdr3_aa: CASSPWDRENTEAFF

clone_size: -
d_call: -
v_call: TRBV12-5
j_call: TRBJ2-3
cdr3_nt: TGTGCTAGTGGTTTGGGGCAGTCAGATACGCAGTATTTT
cdr3_aa: CASGLGQSDTQYF

clone_size: -
d_call: -
v_call: TRBV10-3
j_call: TRBJ2-3
cdr3_nt: TGTGCCATCAAGGGGCGGGGTAGCACAGATACGCAGTATTTT
cdr3_aa: CAIKGRGSTDTQYF

clone_size: -
d_call: TRBD2
v_call: TRBV19
j_call: TRBJ2-3
cdr3_nt: TGTGCCAGTAGTATAGCCGTAGCGGGAGGGTCAGATACGCAGTATTTT
cdr3_aa: CASSIAVAGGSDTQYF

clone_size: few
d_call: -
v_call: TRBV14
j_call: TRBJ2-2
cdr3_nt: TGTGCCAGCAGCCGATTAGACGGGTACGGGGAGCTGTTTTTT
cdr3_aa: CASSRLDGYGELFF

clone_size: -
d_call: -
v_call: TRBV29-1
j_call: TRBJ2-6
cdr3_nt: TGCAGCGTGGGCCGGGCCAACGTCCTGACTTTC
cdr3_aa: CSVGRANVLTF

clone_size: -
d_call: TRBD2
v_call: TRBV16
j_call: TRBJ2-5
cdr3_nt: TGTGCCAGCAGCCAATCGACTAGCGGGATGAGGGCCCAGTACTTC
cdr3_aa: CASSQSTSGMRAQYF

clone_size: -
d_call: -
v_call: TRBV28
j_call: TRBJ2-1
cdr3_nt: TGTGCCAGCAGTTTCTCCTGGCGGAGAGATGAGCAGTTCTTC
cdr3_aa: CASSFSWRRDEQFF

clone_size: -
d_call: TRBD2
v_call: TRBV11-2
j_call: TRBJ2-1
cdr3_nt: TGTGCCAGCAGCCGAGGGACTAGCGGATACAATGAGCAGTTCTTC
cdr3_aa: CASSRGTSGYNEQFF

clone_size: once
d_call: -
v_call: TRBV2
j_call: TRBJ1-1
cdr3_nt: TGTGCCAGCAGTGAAATGTTTTCCGCTGAAGCTTTCTTT
cdr3_aa: CASSEMFSAEAFF

clone_size: -
d_call: -
v_call: TRBV27
j_call: TRBJ2-1
cdr3_nt: TGTGCCAGCAGTTTTGGGAGCTACAATGAGCAGTTCTTC
cdr3_aa: CASSFGSYNEQFF

clone_size: few
d_call: -
v_call: TRBV18
j_call: TRBJ1-4
cdr3_nt: TGTGCCAGCTCACCAAATCAGATCTCCGCAACTAATGAAAAACTGTTTTTT
cdr3_aa: CASSPNQISATNEKLFF

clone_size: -
d_call: -
v_call: TRBV19
j_call: TRBJ1-1
cdr3_nt: TGTGCCAGTAGTATTAGTAGCGCCTCTATGAACACTGAAGCTTTCTTT
cdr3_aa: CASSISSASMNTEAFF

clone_size: once
d_call: -
v_call: TRBV10-2
j_call: TRBJ2-7
cdr3_nt: TGCGCCAGCAGCAAGACTGCCTACGAGCAGTACTTC
cdr3_aa: CASSKTAYEQYF